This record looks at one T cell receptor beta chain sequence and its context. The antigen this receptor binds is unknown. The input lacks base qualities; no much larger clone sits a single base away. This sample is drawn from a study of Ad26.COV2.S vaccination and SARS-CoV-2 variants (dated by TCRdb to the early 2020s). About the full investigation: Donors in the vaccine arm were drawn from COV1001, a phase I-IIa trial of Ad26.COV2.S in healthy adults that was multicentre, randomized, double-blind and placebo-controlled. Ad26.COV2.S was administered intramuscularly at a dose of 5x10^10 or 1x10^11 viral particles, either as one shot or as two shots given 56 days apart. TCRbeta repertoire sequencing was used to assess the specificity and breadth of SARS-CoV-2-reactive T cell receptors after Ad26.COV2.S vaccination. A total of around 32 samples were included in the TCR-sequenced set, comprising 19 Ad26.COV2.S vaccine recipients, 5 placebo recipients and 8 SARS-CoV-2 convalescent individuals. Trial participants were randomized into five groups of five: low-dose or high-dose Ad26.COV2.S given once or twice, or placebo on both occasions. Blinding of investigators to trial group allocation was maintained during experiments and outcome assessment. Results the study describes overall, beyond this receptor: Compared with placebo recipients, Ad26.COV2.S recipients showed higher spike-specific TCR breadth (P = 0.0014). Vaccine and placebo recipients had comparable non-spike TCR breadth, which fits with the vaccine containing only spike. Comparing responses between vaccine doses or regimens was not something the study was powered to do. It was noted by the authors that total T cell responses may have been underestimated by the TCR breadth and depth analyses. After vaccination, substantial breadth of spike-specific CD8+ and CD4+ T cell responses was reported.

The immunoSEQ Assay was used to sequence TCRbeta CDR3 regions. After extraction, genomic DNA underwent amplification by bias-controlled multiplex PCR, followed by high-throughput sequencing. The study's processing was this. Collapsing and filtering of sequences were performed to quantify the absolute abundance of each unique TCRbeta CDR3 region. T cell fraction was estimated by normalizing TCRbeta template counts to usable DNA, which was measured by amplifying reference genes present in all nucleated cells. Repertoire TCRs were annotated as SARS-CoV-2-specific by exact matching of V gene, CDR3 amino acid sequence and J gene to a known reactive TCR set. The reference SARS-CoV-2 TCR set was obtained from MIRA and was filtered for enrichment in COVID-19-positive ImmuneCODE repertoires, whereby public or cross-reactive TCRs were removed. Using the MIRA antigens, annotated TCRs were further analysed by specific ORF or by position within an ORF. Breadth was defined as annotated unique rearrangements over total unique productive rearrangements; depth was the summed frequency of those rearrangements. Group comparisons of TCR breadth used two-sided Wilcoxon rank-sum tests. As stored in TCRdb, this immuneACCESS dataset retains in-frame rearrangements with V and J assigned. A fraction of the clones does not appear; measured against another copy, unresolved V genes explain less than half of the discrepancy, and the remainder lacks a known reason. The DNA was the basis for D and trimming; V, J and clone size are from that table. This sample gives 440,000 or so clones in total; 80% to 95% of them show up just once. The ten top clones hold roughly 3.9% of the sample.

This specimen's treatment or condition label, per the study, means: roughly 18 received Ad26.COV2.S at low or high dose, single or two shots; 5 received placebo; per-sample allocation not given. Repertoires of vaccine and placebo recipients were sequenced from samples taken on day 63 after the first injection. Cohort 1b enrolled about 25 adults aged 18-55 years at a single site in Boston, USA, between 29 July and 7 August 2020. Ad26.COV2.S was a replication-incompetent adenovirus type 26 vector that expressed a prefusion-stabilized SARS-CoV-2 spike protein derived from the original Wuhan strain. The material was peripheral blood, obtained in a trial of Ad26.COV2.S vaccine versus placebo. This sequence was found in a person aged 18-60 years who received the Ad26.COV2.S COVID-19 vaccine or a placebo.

CDR3 sequence: CASSLAGTRNQPQHF. The nucleotides are TGTGCCAGCTCCCTTGCCGGGACAAGGAATCAGCCCCAGCATTTT. The sequence joins TRBV18 to TRBJ1-5, with a tentative D gene TRBD1 over 6 matching bases. V lost 6 bases and J lost 4 bases; the stretch between them is 16 bases long. The germline V gene yields KGHSH for CDR1 and LQKENI for CDR2. From the cysteine through the phenylalanine, the CDR3 covers 15 amino acids. The CDR3 DNA has 45 bases and is translated from base 1.